This TCR beta chain originates from a study of T cell changes during pregnancy in multiple sclerosis. The germline V gene has CDR1 SGHVS and CDR2 FQNEAQ. The length of the CDR3 is 18 residues. The V and J ends lost 4 bases and 4 bases, in that order; junction bases with no gene match: 15. The protocol was immunoSEQ multiplex PCR, while the TCRdb copy is restricted to in-frame clones and leaves out a portion. The repertoire has about 38,000 clones, about 92% of them found once; the top ten carry approximately 8.6%. The source was CD8+ T cells from peripheral blood mononuclear cells, collected in the third trimester of pregnancy. This TCR was recovered from a female donor with multiple sclerosis, enrolled in a pregnancy study. The rearrangement joins TRBV7-8 to TRBJ2-3, with 9 bases fitting TRBD2. CDR3 residues: CASSSGALRGGASDTQYF. CDR3 DNA sequence: TGTGCCAGCAGCTCAGGGGCCTTGCGCGGGGGGGCCTCAGATACGCAGTATTTT.